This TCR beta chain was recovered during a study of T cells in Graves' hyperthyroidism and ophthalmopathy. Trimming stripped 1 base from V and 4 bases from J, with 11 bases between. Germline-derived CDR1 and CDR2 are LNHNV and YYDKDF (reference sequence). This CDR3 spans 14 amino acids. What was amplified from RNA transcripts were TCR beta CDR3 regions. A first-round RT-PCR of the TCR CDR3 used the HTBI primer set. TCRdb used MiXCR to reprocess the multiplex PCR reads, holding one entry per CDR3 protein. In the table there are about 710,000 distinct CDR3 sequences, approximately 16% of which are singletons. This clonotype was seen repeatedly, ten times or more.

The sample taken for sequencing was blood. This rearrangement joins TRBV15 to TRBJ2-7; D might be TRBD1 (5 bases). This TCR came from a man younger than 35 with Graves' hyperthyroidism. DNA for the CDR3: TGTGCCACCAGCAGAGCAGGCAGGACATACGAGCAGTACTTC. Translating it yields CATSRAGRTYEQYF.